Shown below are 13 T cell receptor beta chains from a single sample sequenced in a study of blood T cell repertoires in COVID-19. The repertoire was sequenced with immunoSEQ multiplex PCR; TCRdb's copy has only in-frame clones and lacks some. Among just under 150,000 clones, around 84% were seen once, and the ten largest hold less than 3.5%. Sequencing was carried out using peripheral blood. Every receptor here comes from a human donor with acute or convalescent COVID-19. The donor label of this sample is uncertain.

CDR3 bases: TGTGCCACCAGTGATCCCAGGGGGGATACGCAGTATTTT. Translating it yields CATSDPRGDTQYF. The chain couples TRBV24-1 to TRBJ2-3; 7 bases are shared with TRBD1. The germline CDR1 and CDR2 sequences are KGHDR and SFDVKD. CDR3 length: 13 amino acids. V was pared by 3 bases and J by 6 bases, with 2 bases of the junction left unmatched.

This rearrangement joins TRBV24-1 to TRBJ1-6, with 9 bases aligning to TRBD1. The CDR3 has 19 amino acids. Trimming at V came to 7 bases and at J to 0 bases, leaving 12 bases not matched to a gene. In germline, CDR1 is KGHDR, CDR2 SFDVKD. In nucleotides, the CDR3 is TGTGCCACCAGCTACAGGGGGCCAGGATTAAGCTCCTATAATTCACCCCTCCACTTT. It specifies CATSYRGPGLSSYNSPLHF.

The rearrangement joins TRBV28 to TRBJ2-1; 8 nucleotides line up with TRBD1. Per germline, CDR1 MDHEN and CDR2 SYDVKM. Trimming took 5 bases from V and 3 from J; bases not matched to a gene: 9. CDR3 length equals 16 residues. CDR3 DNA sequence: TGTGCCAGCAGTCGCCACGGACAGGGATTCTACAATGAGCAGTTCTTC. This codes for CASSRHGQGFYNEQFF. Full variable domain (missing parts from reference TRBV28 and TRBJ2-1): DVKVTQSSRYLVKRTGEKVFLECVQDMDHENMFWYRQDPGLGLRLIYFSYDVKMKEKGDIPEGYSVSREKKERFSLILESASTNQTSMYLCASSRHGQGFYNEQFFGPGTRLTVL.

This rearrangement joins TRBV5-1 to TRBJ2-1; 8 nucleotides agree with TRBD2. Germline-derived CDR1 and CDR2 are SGHRS and YFSETQ. V trimming: 5 bases; J trimming: 7 bases; junction bases outside the gene matches: 14. CDR3 length: 16 amino acids. This chain's CDR3 is CASSSDGRAGENEQFF. In nucleotides, the CDR3 is TGCGCCAGCAGTTCCGACGGGAGAGCGGGAGAAAATGAGCAGTTCTTC.

This sequence joins TRBV24-1 and TRBJ2-6, with D possibly TRBD2 on 6 matching bases. The CDR3 loop spans 17 amino acids. V was trimmed by 3 bases and J by 0 bases, leaving 11 bases between them. Germline V lookup: CDR1 KGHDR, CDR2 SFDVKD. The CDR3 DNA sequence: TGTGCCACCAGTGATGGGGACTGGAGCTCTGGGGCCAACGTCCTGACTTTC. This gives the protein CATSDGDWSSGANVLTF.

The chain recombines TRBV13 with TRBJ2-7, with TRBD1 as a possible D gene (5 bases). From germline, CDR1 is PRHDT and CDR2 FYEKMQ (reference sequence). The CDR3 loop spans 14 amino acids. Trimming pared 0 bases from V and 0 bases from J, leaving 6 bases between. The CDR3 DNA reads TGTGCCAGCAGCTTAGGGGACAACTCCTACGAGCAGTACTTC. This gives the protein CASSLGDNSYEQYF.

This chain uses TRBV4-3 with TRBJ1-4, with 7 bases matching TRBD1. Germline CDR1 and CDR2: LGHNA and YSLEER. The length of the CDR3 is 15 residues. V was clipped by 4 bases and J by 1 base; unmatched bases: 3. CDR3: CASSPHRGTNEKLFF. The CDR3 bases are TGCGCCAGCAGCCCCCACAGGGGAACTAATGAAAAACTGTTTTTT.

The rearrangement links TRBV6-5 to TRBJ2-3, with a tentative D call TRBD2 (5 bases). The length of the CDR3 is 16 residues. Deletions cut 0 bases from V and 4 bases from J, with 14 bases between. Germline CDR1 MNHEY, CDR2 SVGAGI. CDR3 sequence reads: CASSYSILALADTQYF. The DNA of the CDR3 is TGTGCCAGCAGTTACTCGATTCTAGCTCTGGCAGATACGCAGTATTTT.

The chain employs TRBV27 and TRBJ1-5; D is unclear. The CDR3 is 13 amino acids. Between the trimmed V and J ends, which lost 6 bases and 0 bases, there was a span of 6 bases. Germline loops: CDR1 MNHEY, CDR2 SMNVEV (reference sequence). This chain's CDR3 is CASRLYSNQPQHF. The DNA for the CDR3 is TGTGCCAGCAGACTATATAGCAATCAGCCCCAGCATTTT.

This clone appeared once. This chain joins TRBV5-8 and TRBJ2-3, with a weak D call TRBD2 (5 bases). The V and J ends lost 7 bases and 3 bases respectively, with 24 bases between them. The CDR3 is made up of 17 amino acids. Germline V gene sequence: CDR1 SGHTS, CDR2 YDEGEE. CDR3 in amino acids: CASRPGWIEVGTDTQYF. The CDR3 DNA reads as TGTGCCAGCCGCCCGGGGTGGATAGAAGTTGGGACAGATACGCAGTATTTT.

The DNA of the CDR3 is TGTGCCAGCAGTCGAACCGGGACACACGCAGCCGCTTTCTTT. Its protein is CASSRTGTHAAAFF. V is TRBV25-1 and J is TRBJ1-1, with D tentatively TRBD1 (6 bases). Deletions cut 5 bases from V and 11 bases from J, with 21 bases between. CDR1 is MGHDK, CDR2 SYGVNS, per germline. The CDR3 covers 14 residues. The whole variable domain, filled in from reference TRBV25-1 and TRBJ1-1, reads EADIYQTPRYLVIGTGKKITLECSQTMGHDKMYWYQQDPGMELHLIHYSYGVNSTEKGDLSSESTVSRIRTEHFPLTLESARPSHTSQYLCASSRTGTHAAAFFGQGTRLTVV.

V gene TRBV30 combines with J gene TRBJ1-3, with 9 bases lining up with TRBD1. Unmatched junction bases numbered 4, after V lost 1 base and J lost 0 bases. The CDR3 spans 16 residues. Germline CDR1 reads GTSNPN; CDR2 reads SVGIG (reference sequence). This CDR3 is CAWSAGQGFSGNTIYF. The DNA of the CDR3 is TGTGCCTGGAGTGCCGGACAGGGGTTCTCTGGAAACACCATATATTTT.

The V call is TRBV7-2, the J call TRBJ2-7; 10 bases align to TRBD2. The CDR3 contains 14 residues. CDR1 is SGHTA, CDR2 FQGNSA, per germline. Trimming cost V 5 bases and J 2 bases; bases outside gene matches: 3. The CDR3 DNA is TGTGCCAGCAGCGCCGGACTAGCGGCCTACGAGCAGTACGTC. Translating it yields CASSAGLAAYEQYV.